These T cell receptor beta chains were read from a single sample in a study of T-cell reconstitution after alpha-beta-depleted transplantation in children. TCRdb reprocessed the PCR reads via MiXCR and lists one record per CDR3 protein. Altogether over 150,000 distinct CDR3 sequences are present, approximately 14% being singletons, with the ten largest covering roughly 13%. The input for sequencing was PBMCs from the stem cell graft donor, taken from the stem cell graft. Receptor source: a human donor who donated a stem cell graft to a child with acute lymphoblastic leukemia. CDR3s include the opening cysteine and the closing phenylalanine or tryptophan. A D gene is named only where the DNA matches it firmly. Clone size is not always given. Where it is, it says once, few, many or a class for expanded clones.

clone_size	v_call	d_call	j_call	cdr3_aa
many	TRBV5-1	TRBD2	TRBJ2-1	CASSLGLAENNEQFF
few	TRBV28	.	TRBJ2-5	CASSSTTRGTMETQYF
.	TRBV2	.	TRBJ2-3	CASSALVGDTQYF
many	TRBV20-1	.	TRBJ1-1	CSAPEGRNDLNEAFF
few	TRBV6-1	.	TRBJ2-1	CASSQIRETNEQFF
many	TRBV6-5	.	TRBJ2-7	CASSSGSVFEEQYF
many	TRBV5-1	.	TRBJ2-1	CASSPLDSYNEQFF
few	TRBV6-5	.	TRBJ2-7	CASSRPLTTGEVGEQYF
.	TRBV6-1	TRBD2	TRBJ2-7	CASIGTSGSYEQYF
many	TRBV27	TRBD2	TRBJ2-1	CASQSGGLAGLEQFF
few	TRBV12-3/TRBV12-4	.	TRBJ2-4	CASSSLGGQAKNIQYF
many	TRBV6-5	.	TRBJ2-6	CASSYPDSSGANVLTF
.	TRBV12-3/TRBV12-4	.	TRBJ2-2	CASTGGDRPTGELFF
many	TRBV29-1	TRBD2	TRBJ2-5	CSVGGGGIETQYF
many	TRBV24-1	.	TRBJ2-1	CATSEYGTPRLKPPYNEQFF
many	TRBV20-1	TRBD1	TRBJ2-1	CSARDDSGTEDYNEQFF
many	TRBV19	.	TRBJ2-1	CASSISSDNNEQFF
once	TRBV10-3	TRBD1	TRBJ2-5	CAISDASQGAKETRYF
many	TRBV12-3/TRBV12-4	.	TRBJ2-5	CASTLSRGVGVTQYF
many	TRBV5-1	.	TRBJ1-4	CASSSIRGGEKLFF
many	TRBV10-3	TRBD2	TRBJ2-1	CAISEGGSSYNEQFF
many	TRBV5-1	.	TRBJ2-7	CASRAGTEASEQYF
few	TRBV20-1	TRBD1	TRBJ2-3	CSARAQDRGTDTQYF
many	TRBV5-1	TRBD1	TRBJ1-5	CASSYTGGVQPQHF
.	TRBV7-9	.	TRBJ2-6	CASSLVQETSGANVLTF
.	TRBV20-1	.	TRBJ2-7	CSARVRTARAYEQYF
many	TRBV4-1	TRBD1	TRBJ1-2	CASSHGQGTVTGGYTF
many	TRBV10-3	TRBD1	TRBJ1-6	CAISRDRDNSPLHF
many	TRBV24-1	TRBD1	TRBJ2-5	CATSDTGQTSKTQYF
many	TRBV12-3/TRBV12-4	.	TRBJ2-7	CASSLGGTYEQYF
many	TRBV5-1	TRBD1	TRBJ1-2	CASSLMGQGLYGYTF
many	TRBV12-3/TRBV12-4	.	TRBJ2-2	CASSVMLTGELFF
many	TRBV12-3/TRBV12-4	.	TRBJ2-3	CASSLAVPDTQYF
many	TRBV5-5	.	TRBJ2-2	CASSSQGRVAGELFF
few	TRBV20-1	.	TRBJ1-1	CSASGVKTGTEAFF
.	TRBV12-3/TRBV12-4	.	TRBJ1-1	CASSVYSEAFF
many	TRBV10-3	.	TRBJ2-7	CAISEGSSSYEQYF
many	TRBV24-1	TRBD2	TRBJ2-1	CATSDPWTSASPNEQFF
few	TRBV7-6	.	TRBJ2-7	CASSPRTHYEQYF
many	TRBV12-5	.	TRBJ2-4	CASGLGPLNIQYF
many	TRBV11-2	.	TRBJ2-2	CASRSGPNTGELFF
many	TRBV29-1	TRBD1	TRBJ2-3	CSVGGQGLSRTDTQYF
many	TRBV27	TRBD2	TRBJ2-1	CASSIGTSGSNEQFF
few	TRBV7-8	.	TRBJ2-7	CASSPLRPYEQYF
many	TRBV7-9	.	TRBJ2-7	CASSLGNRDHEQYF
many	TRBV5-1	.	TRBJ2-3	CASSVKGASTDTQYF
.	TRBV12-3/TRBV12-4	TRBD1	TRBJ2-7	CASSPGTGNSYEQYF
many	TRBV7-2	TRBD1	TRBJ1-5	CASSLAGTGNQPQHF
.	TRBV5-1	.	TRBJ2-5	CASSLGSPSETQYF
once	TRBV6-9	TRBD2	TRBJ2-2	CASRGGLAGGGTGELFF